The 8 T cell receptor beta chains in this list originate from one sample, sequenced in a study of beta chain features in type 1 diabetes. Study-wide results and limits: Among patients with Type 1 diabetes, TCRB CDR3s were moderately but significantly shorter in every one of the four CD4+ subsets.

Of the isolated RNA, all was reverse transcribed, and so the sequenced material was expressed TCRB transcripts. Sequencing was performed with immunoSEQ multiplex PCR; in TCRdb, only in-frame clones are kept and a portion is missing. The sample records hundreds of thousands of clones, over 12% being singletons. These receptors lack a known antigen. The material sequenced was naive CD4+ T cells from blood. These receptor sequences come from a young man with type 1 diabetes.

This clone was counted only a few times. The V and J genes are TRBV19 and TRBJ1-3; 8 nucleotides match TRBD1. Germline V gene sequence: CDR1 LNHDA, CDR2 SQIVND (reference sequence). Trimming took 7 bases from V and 3 from J; bases not matched to a gene: 5. This CDR3 has 14 amino acids. CDR3 coding DNA: TGTGCCAGTACCGATGACAGGGGTGGAAACACCATATATTTT. It specifies CASTDDRGGNTIYF.

Note on this clone: Other DNA sequences in this sample translate to the same CDR3. This sequence joins TRBV30 and TRBJ1-5; tentatively, D is TRBD1 (6 bases). CDR1 GTSNPN and CDR2 SVGIG come from the germline V gene (reference sequence). V gave up 0 bases and J gave up 4 bases, with 10 bases separating them. The CDR3 runs to 14 residues. The CDR3 DNA reads TGTGCCTGGAGTGTATTGCAGGGGAATCAGCCCCAGCATTTT. Residues: CAWSVLQGNQPQHF.

The CDR3, as DNA: TGCGCCAGCAGCCGGCGCTACGAGCAGTACTTC. Translation: CASSRRYEQYF. The chain recombines TRBV4-3 with TRBJ2-7; D gene uncertain. The CDR3 sequence is 11 residues long. Germline lookup yields CDR1 LGHNA and CDR2 YSLEER. Trimming took off 4 bases at V and 3 bases at J, with 4 bases between the two ends.

This chain uses TRBV5-1 with TRBJ2-2, with TRBD1 as a possible D gene (5 bases). Looked up from germline, CDR1 is SGHRS and CDR2 is YFSETQ. V dropped 3 bases and J dropped 6 bases, with 12 bases sitting between them. This CDR3 is built from 14 residues. The CDR3 DNA follows: TGCGCCAGCAGCTGGATATCAGGGTCCGGGGAGCTGTTTTTT. Amino acid sequence: CASSWISGSGELFF.

This clone has only a few counts. The genes are TRBV30 and TRBJ2-3, with 13 bases matching TRBD2. V was clipped by 1 base and J by 1 base; unmatched bases: 2. CDR3 size: 16 residues. CDR1 is GTSNPN, CDR2 SVGIG, per germline (reference sequence). The CDR3: CAWSAGLAGRTDTQYF. The CDR3 DNA reads TGTGCCTGGAGTGCGGGACTAGCGGGGCGCACAGATACGCAGTATTTT.

Only a few counts were recorded for this clone. The J gene is TRBJ2-1, the V gene TRBV7-9; 12 bases are shared with TRBD2. V was clipped by 5 bases and J by 8 bases; unmatched bases: 7. This CDR3 is 15 amino acids long. Germline assignment: CDR1 SEHNR and CDR2 FQNEAQ (reference sequence). CDR3 DNA: TGTGCCAGCAGCCCCGGGACTAGCGGGCACGATGAGCAGTTCTTC. Its protein is CASSPGTSGHDEQFF.

This clone appeared a few times. The chain employs TRBV5-1 and TRBJ2-1; D is tentatively TRBD1 or TRBD2 (6 bases each). The CDR3 sequence is 17 residues long. Trimming pared 6 bases from V and 3 bases from J, leaving 22 bases between. Germline assignment: CDR1 SGHRS and CDR2 YFSETQ. In nucleotides, the CDR3 is TGCGCCAGCATCCCTGGGGGGCGTCCCACTATCTACAATGAGCAGTTCTTC. Translation: CASIPGGRPTIYNEQFF.

This clone came up many times. V is TRBV14 and J is TRBJ2-1; 7 positions agree with TRBD1. The ends lost 5 bases at V and 3 bases at J; junction bases unmatched: 7. CDR1 is SGHDN and CDR2 is FVKESK in the germline V gene. The CDR3 is 15 amino acids. CDR3 coding DNA: TGTGCCAGCAGCTATGGGACAGTGAGCTACAATGAGCAGTTCTTC. It encodes CASSYGTVSYNEQFF.